This TCR beta chain originates from a study of regulatory T cells in long-lasting Graves disease. On this clonotype: The antigen remains undetermined.

Findings and limits, study-wide: Newly diagnosed Graves' patients exceeded persistent ones in TCR diversity.

Building the TCR beta libraries relied on iRepertoire HTBI primers, and CDR3 regions underwent Arm-PCR. TCRdb called the multiplex PCR reads again in MiXCR, with one record for every CDR3 protein. The sample yields roughly 510,000 distinct CDR3 sequences, about 16% seen once. Germline loops: CDR1 MDHEN, CDR2 SYDVKM. V was pared by 4 bases and J by 4 bases, with 14 bases between. The CDR3 sequence is 14 residues long. The sample's time point: newly diagnosed GD, antithyroid drugs for less than 3 months. TCR sequences were obtained from RNA taken from PBMCs. These sequences were also reported in another study, on T cells in Graves' hyperthyroidism and ophthalmopathy. That work adds: Diagnoses were made from clinical symptoms, serum measures (thyroxine and TRAb), thyroid ultrasound and orbital computed tomography.

The TCR was taken from a man aged 18 to 29 with Graves disease. Sequenced here: peripheral blood mononuclear cells (PBMCs), sampled at new diagnosis, from a patient treated with antithyroid drugs. The rearrangement links TRBV28 to TRBJ2-7; D assignment may be TRBD1 or TRBD2 (6 bases each). The DNA for the CDR3 is TGTGCCAGCAGTTCCCCGGGGGCCAGATACGAGCAGTACTTC. Amino acid sequence: CASSSPGARYEQYF. The whole variable domain, remainder taken from reference TRBV28 and TRBJ2-7, is DVKVTQSSRYLVKRTGEKVFLECVQDMDHENMFWYRQDPGLGLRLIYFSYDVKMKEKGDIPEGYSVSREKKERFSLILESASTNQTSMYLCASSSPGARYEQYFGPGTRLTVT.